This T cell receptor beta chain was sequenced in a study of blood T cell repertoires in COVID-19. For the study at large: Italy, Spain and the United States were the sources of the convalescent and acute COVID-19 samples. The cDNA or gDNA used as material had been derived from T cells, B-cell-depleted T cells, or PBMCs.

Source study methods: Estimation of nucleated cell counts was performed using reference gene primer amplification. TCRdb's table, derived via immunoSEQ multiplex PCR, lists solely in-frame clones and lacks some. The V and J calls and the clone size are those of that table, but D and trimming were determined from the DNA. The repertoire includes some 110,000 clones, about 83% of them detected once, and less than 7.5% sits in the top ten. The CDR3 has 16 residues. Trimming at V came to 5 bases and at J to 9 bases, leaving 10 bases not matched to a gene. The germline V gene has CDR1 SGHTA and CDR2 FQGNSA. This clone was picked up a small number of times.

The chain carries TRBV7-2 and TRBJ1-6; 10 bases match TRBD1. The TCR comes from a man between 65 and 79 years old with acute or convalescent COVID-19. Sequenced: peripheral blood. The CDR3 region has the DNA TGTGCCAGCAGCCGCTATCCCGGGACAGGGGTTTCACCCCTCCACTTT. It encodes CASSRYPGTGVSPLHF.